This T cell receptor (beta chain) emerged from a study of blood T cells in healthy people across ages. Through a sample-barcoded 5' primer and a J-beta primer mix, a second PCR was run for roughly 7 to 12 cycles. Via MiXCR, TCRdb re-called the 5' RACE reads, giving one row per CDR3 protein. The data show approximately 1.5 million distinct CDR3 sequences, roughly 30% seen once. The study, taken as a whole, reports: Correlation between TCR beta diversity and naive T cell percentage was strong.

Each donor supplied around 10 milliliters of peripheral blood. At least 6 micrograms of total RNA were extracted per sample. This CDR3 is 15 amino acids long. Germline CDR1 and CDR2: SGHTA and FQGNSA. The V segment lost 0 bases and the J segment 6 bases; nucleotides outside the gene matches: 8. Concerning this clonotype itself: Its matching antigen is unknown.

The rearrangement joins TRBV7-2 to TRBJ2-7; 7 bases are a match to TRBD2. Material for sequencing was blood. The receptor was isolated from a woman in her thirties in good health. The CDR3 protein is CASSLARRECVEQYF. In DNA form, the CDR3 reads TGTGCCAGCAGCTTAGCGAGGCGGGAGTGCGTCGAGCAGTACTTC.